This TCR beta chain was recorded in a study of blood T cell repertoires in COVID-19. TCRdb's table, derived via immunoSEQ multiplex PCR, lists solely in-frame clones and lacks some. Of roughly 380,000 clones listed, 81% are singletons. Germline lookup yields CDR1 SEHNR and CDR2 FQNEAQ (reference sequence). V dropped 8 bases and J dropped 8; count of bases not matched to a gene: 8. The CDR3 is 12 amino acids. The source of this sequence is a human donor with acute or convalescent COVID-19. The donor label of this sample is uncertain. Sequences were obtained from peripheral blood. The V call is TRBV7-9, the J call TRBJ2-7; 8 nucleotides align to TRBD1. The CDR3 reads CASVPTGDQQYF. CDR3 DNA sequence: TGTGCCAGCGTCCCGACAGGGGACCAGCAGTACTTC.